These T cell receptor beta chains were read from a single sample in a study of CD8+CD57+ T cells in acquired aplastic anemia. TCRdb ran MiXCR on the reads and lists one entry per CDR3 protein. The table records under 150,000 distinct CDR3 sequences, around 41% of them present only once. The sequenced sample was sorted CD4+, CD8+, or CD8+CD57+ T cells (not recorded which) from PBMCs. The receptors come from a human donor in good health, serving as a control. CDR3s include the opening cysteine and the closing phenylalanine or tryptophan. The order of the fields is J gene, V gene, D gene, clone size, CDR3 DNA, CDR3 protein. D genes are given only for firm matches. Some rows have no size entry. The others give once, few or many, or a class for an expanded clone.

J: TRBJ1-2; V: TRBV14; D: TRBD1; size: many; DNA: TGTGCCAGCAGCCGCGACAGGGGGCAAGGCTACACCTTC; CDR3: CASSRDRGQGYTF
J: TRBJ2-1; V: TRBV5-1; D: -; size: few; DNA: TGCGCCAGCAGCTTGTCGAATGACAATGAGCAGTTCTTC; CDR3: CASSLSNDNEQFF
J: TRBJ2-7; V: TRBV11-1; D: TRBD1; size: -; DNA: TGTGCCAGCAGCTTCGTGCCGGGACAGGGACTGTACGAGCAGTACTTC; CDR3: CASSFVPGQGLYEQYF
J: TRBJ1-2; V: TRBV5-5; D: -; size: many; DNA: TGTGCCAGCAGCTTGGGAGCAGCCTTGAGGGACTATGGCTACACCTTC; CDR3: CASSLGAALRDYGYTF
J: TRBJ2-5; V: TRBV7-2; D: TRBD1; size: few; DNA: TGTGCCAGCAGCCGACAGGGCCAAGAGACCCAGTACTTC; CDR3: CASSRQGQETQYF
J: TRBJ2-3; V: TRBV20-1; D: -; size: many; DNA: TGCAGTGCTAGGGCACAGGTTGGCTGGACAGATACGCAGTATTTT; CDR3: CSARAQVGWTDTQYF
J: TRBJ1-2; V: TRBV6-5; D: -; size: many; DNA: TGTGCCAGCAGTTACTCCCGGGGTCTCGGCTATGGCTACACCTTC; CDR3: CASSYSRGLGYGYTF
J: TRBJ2-7; V: TRBV7-6; D: -; size: -; DNA: TGTGCCAGCAGCCCCCGACCTAGGGACGAGCAGTACTTC; CDR3: CASSPRPRDEQYF
J: TRBJ1-1; V: TRBV5-1; D: -; size: many; DNA: TGCGCCAGCAGCCCCCGGGTGGGGGGCACTGAAGCTTTCTTT; CDR3: CASSPRVGGTEAFF
J: TRBJ2-1; V: TRBV29-1; D: -; size: -; DNA: TGCAGCGTTGGTCTCGATGAGCAGTTCTTC; CDR3: CSVGLDEQFF
J: TRBJ2-7; V: TRBV7-2; D: TRBD1; size: few; DNA: TGTGCCAGCAGGACAGGGAACGAGCAGTACTTC; CDR3: CASRTGNEQYF
J: TRBJ1-1; V: TRBV4-3; D: -; size: -; DNA: TGCGCCAGCAGCCACGCCCAGGCCATATTCTTGGGGAACACTGAAGCTTTCTTT; CDR3: CASSHAQAIFLGNTEAFF
J: TRBJ1-3; V: TRBV5-6; D: -; size: -; DNA: TGTGCCAGCAGTACCGGGCCCACCGACCCCGGAAACACCATATATTTT; CDR3: CASSTGPTDPGNTIYF
J: TRBJ1-2; V: TRBV2; D: TRBD1; size: few; DNA: TGTGCCAGCAGTGTGGGACAGGGTTATGGCTACACCTTC; CDR3: CASSVGQGYGYTF
J: TRBJ2-7; V: TRBV11-2; D: TRBD2; size: many; DNA: TGTGCCAGCAGCTCAATCTCAAGCGGGAGTTTCTACGAGCAGTACTTC; CDR3: CASSSISSGSFYEQYF
J: TRBJ1-2; V: TRBV6-5; D: -; size: few; DNA: TGTGCCAGCAGTTACGTAGGTGGCTACACCTTC; CDR3: CASSYVGGYTF
J: TRBJ2-3; V: TRBV10-2; D: TRBD2; size: -; DNA: TGCGCCAGCAGGCTAGCGGGAGCCGGCACAGATACGCAGTATTTT; CDR3: CASRLAGAGTDTQYF
J: TRBJ1-1; V: TRBV29-1; D: -; size: -; DNA: TGCAGCGTTAATCCCTGGGCAGGGACCGCCACTGAAGCTTTCTTT; CDR3: CSVNPWAGTATEAFF
J: TRBJ2-5; V: TRBV24-1; D: -; size: once; DNA: TGTGCCACCAGTGGCTTGACGGGATGGGAGACCCAGTACTTC; CDR3: CATSGLTGWETQYF
J: TRBJ1-1; V: TRBV29-1; D: TRBD1; size: -; DNA: TGCAGCGTTTCCGCCGGGACAGGGGGCACTGAAGCTTTCTTT; CDR3: CSVSAGTGGTEAFF
J: TRBJ2-3; V: TRBV20-1; D: -; size: many; DNA: TGCAGTGCTAGGTTCGATCCGGATCCCACAGATACGCAGTATTTT; CDR3: CSARFDPDPTDTQYF
J: TRBJ2-1; V: TRBV11-3; D: -; size: many; DNA: TGTGCCAGCAGGAACGGCCGTAATGAGCAGTTCTTC; CDR3: CASRNGRNEQFF
J: TRBJ2-5; V: TRBV15; D: -; size: many; DNA: TGTGCCACCAGCACCCCATTGGGTTACATCGAGACCCAGTACTTC; CDR3: CATSTPLGYIETQYF
J: TRBJ1-1; V: TRBV3-1; D: -; size: -; DNA: TGTGCCAGCAGCCCGAGCGGAAGGTGGACGGTTAACACTGAAGCTTTCTTT; CDR3: CASSPSGRWTVNTEAFF
J: TRBJ1-5; V: TRBV2; D: -; size: -; DNA: TGTGCCAGCAGCTTAGACGGAGGGCCCCAGCATTTT; CDR3: CASSLDGGPQHF
J: TRBJ2-7; V: TRBV25-1; D: TRBD2; size: -; DNA: TGTGCCAGCAGTGCGCCGGGGACTAGCGGGACCTACGAGCAGTACTTC; CDR3: CASSAPGTSGTYEQYF
J: TRBJ2-2; V: TRBV19; D: -; size: -; DNA: TGTGCCAGTAGTATAGAACCGCAGGGAACCGGGGAGCTGTTTTTT; CDR3: CASSIEPQGTGELFF
J: TRBJ1-4; V: TRBV2; D: TRBD1; size: few; DNA: TGTGCCAGCAGTGAAAGGCAGGGGGCGATTCTAAAACTGTTTTTT; CDR3: CASSERQGAILKLFF
J: TRBJ2-6; V: TRBV12-3/TRBV12-4; D: -; size: -; DNA: TGTGCCAGCAGCCCTTATTCCTTCGGGCAAAGCTCTGGGGCCAACGTCCTGACTTTC; CDR3: CASSPYSFGQSSGANVLTF
J: TRBJ1-2; V: TRBV7-6; D: -; size: -; DNA: TGTGCCAGCAGCTTAGGTTGGGCGAACTATGGCTACACCTTC; CDR3: CASSLGWANYGYTF
J: TRBJ2-7; V: TRBV5-5; D: -; size: -; DNA: TGTGCCAGCAGCCTCAGCTTGGCAGGGAGTTACTACGAGCAGTACTTC; CDR3: CASSLSLAGSYYEQYF
J: TRBJ1-2; V: TRBV7-8; D: TRBD1; size: many; DNA: TGTGCCAGCAGCACCCGGGACAGGGACTATGGCTACACCTTC; CDR3: CASSTRDRDYGYTF
J: TRBJ1-5; V: TRBV7-2; D: TRBD1; size: -; DNA: TGTGCCAGCAGCACCCGACAGGGGGGCAATCAGCCCCAGCATTTT; CDR3: CASSTRQGGNQPQHF
J: TRBJ2-1; V: TRBV20-1; D: TRBD2; size: many; DNA: TGCAGTGCTAGAGATTTAACTAGCGGGAGGCTTGAGCAGTTCTTC; CDR3: CSARDLTSGRLEQFF
J: TRBJ2-3; V: TRBV10-3; D: TRBD1; size: -; DNA: TGTGCCATCAGTGATGCGACAGGGATTAGCACAGATACGCAGTATTTT; CDR3: CAISDATGISTDTQYF
J: TRBJ1-1; V: TRBV30; D: -; size: -; DNA: TGTGCCTGGAGTGGACAGAACACTGAAGCTTTCTTT; CDR3: CAWSGQNTEAFF
J: TRBJ2-7; V: TRBV5-1; D: TRBD1; size: -; DNA: TGCGCCAGCAGTACGAGACAGGGATTCTACGAGCAGTACTTC; CDR3: CASSTRQGFYEQYF
J: TRBJ1-4; V: TRBV19; D: -; size: once; DNA: TGTGCCAAGAAATACCTTGAAAAACTGTTTTTT; CDR3: CAKKYLEKLFF
J: TRBJ2-1; V: TRBV19; D: -; size: -; DNA: TGTGCCAGTAGTATAGATCCGACAGACAATGAGCAGTTCTTC; CDR3: CASSIDPTDNEQFF
J: TRBJ2-2; V: TRBV10-3; D: -; size: -; DNA: TGTGCCATCAGTGAGTCGGCGCGGTCCGGGGAGCTGTTTTTT; CDR3: CAISESARSGELFF
J: TRBJ2-1; V: TRBV11-1; D: -; size: -; DNA: TGTGCCAGCAGCGTAGAGGTGTCCTCCTACAATGAGCAGTTCTTC; CDR3: CASSVEVSSYNEQFF
J: TRBJ1-4; V: TRBV7-9; D: -; size: -; DNA: TGTGCCAGCAGCTTACAAGAGTCCAGGGCTGAAAAACTGTTTTTT; CDR3: CASSLQESRAEKLFF
J: TRBJ1-5; V: TRBV24-1; D: -; size: few; DNA: TGTGCCACCAGTGCGAGCAATCAGCCCCAGCATTTT; CDR3: CATSASNQPQHF
J: TRBJ1-1; V: TRBV7-9; D: -; size: -; DNA: TGTGCCAGCAGCATCTCCGGGGGCCGGAACACTGAAGCTTTCTTT; CDR3: CASSISGGRNTEAFF
J: TRBJ2-1; V: TRBV2; D: -; size: -; DNA: TGTGCCAGCAGCCTACTAGTTGTAAGGAATGAGCAGTTCTTC; CDR3: CASSLLVVRNEQFF
J: TRBJ2-7; V: TRBV7-2; D: -; size: -; DNA: TGTGCCAGCAACTTACCTCGGGAGCAGTACTTC; CDR3: CASNLPREQYF
J: TRBJ2-1; V: TRBV5-1; D: -; size: -; DNA: TGCGCCAGCAGCTTGGATAGCTCACGGAGCTCCTACAATGAGCAGTTCTTC; CDR3: CASSLDSSRSSYNEQFF
J: TRBJ2-5; V: TRBV6-1; D: -; size: few; DNA: TGTGCCAGCAGTGAAGCGCGGGCAGGCCGCCAAGAGACCCAGTACTTC; CDR3: CASSEARAGRQETQYF
J: TRBJ1-2; V: TRBV2; D: TRBD1; size: -; DNA: TGTGCCAGCAGTGTTCGGACAGGGATCGACTATGGCTACACCTTC; CDR3: CASSVRTGIDYGYTF
J: TRBJ1-2; V: TRBV3-1; D: TRBD1; size: many; DNA: TGTGCCAGCAGCCCTTCCGACAGGGGGCAAGGCTACACCTTC; CDR3: CASSPSDRGQGYTF
J: TRBJ2-1; V: TRBV24-1; D: -; size: -; DNA: TGCGCCAGCAGCCAAGACTCGAGCTCCTACAATGAGCAGTTCTTC; CDR3: CASSQDSSSYNEQFF
J: TRBJ1-4; V: TRBV15; D: TRBD1; size: few; DNA: TGTGCCACCAGGTTCTCAGGGGGCAATGAAAAACTGTTTTTT; CDR3: CATRFSGGNEKLFF